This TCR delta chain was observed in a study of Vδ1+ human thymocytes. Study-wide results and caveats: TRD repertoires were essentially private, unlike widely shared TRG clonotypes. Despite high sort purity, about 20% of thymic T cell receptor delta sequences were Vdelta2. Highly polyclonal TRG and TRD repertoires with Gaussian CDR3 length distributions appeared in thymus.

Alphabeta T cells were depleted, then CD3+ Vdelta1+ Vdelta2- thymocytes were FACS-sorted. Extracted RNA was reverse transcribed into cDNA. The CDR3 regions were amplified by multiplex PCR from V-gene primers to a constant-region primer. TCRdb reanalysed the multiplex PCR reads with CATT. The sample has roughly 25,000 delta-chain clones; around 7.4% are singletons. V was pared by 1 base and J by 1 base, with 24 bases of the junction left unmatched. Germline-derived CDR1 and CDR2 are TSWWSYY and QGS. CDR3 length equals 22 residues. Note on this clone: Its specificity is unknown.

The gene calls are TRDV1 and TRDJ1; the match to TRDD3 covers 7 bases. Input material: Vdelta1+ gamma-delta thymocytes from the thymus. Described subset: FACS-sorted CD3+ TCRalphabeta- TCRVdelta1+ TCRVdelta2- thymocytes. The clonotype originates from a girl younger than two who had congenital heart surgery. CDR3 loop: CALGEPWDETAGRDTGTDKLIF. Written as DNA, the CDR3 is TGTGCTCTTGGGGAACCTTGGGACGAGACAGCTGGGAGGGATACCGGCACCGATAAACTCATCTTT.